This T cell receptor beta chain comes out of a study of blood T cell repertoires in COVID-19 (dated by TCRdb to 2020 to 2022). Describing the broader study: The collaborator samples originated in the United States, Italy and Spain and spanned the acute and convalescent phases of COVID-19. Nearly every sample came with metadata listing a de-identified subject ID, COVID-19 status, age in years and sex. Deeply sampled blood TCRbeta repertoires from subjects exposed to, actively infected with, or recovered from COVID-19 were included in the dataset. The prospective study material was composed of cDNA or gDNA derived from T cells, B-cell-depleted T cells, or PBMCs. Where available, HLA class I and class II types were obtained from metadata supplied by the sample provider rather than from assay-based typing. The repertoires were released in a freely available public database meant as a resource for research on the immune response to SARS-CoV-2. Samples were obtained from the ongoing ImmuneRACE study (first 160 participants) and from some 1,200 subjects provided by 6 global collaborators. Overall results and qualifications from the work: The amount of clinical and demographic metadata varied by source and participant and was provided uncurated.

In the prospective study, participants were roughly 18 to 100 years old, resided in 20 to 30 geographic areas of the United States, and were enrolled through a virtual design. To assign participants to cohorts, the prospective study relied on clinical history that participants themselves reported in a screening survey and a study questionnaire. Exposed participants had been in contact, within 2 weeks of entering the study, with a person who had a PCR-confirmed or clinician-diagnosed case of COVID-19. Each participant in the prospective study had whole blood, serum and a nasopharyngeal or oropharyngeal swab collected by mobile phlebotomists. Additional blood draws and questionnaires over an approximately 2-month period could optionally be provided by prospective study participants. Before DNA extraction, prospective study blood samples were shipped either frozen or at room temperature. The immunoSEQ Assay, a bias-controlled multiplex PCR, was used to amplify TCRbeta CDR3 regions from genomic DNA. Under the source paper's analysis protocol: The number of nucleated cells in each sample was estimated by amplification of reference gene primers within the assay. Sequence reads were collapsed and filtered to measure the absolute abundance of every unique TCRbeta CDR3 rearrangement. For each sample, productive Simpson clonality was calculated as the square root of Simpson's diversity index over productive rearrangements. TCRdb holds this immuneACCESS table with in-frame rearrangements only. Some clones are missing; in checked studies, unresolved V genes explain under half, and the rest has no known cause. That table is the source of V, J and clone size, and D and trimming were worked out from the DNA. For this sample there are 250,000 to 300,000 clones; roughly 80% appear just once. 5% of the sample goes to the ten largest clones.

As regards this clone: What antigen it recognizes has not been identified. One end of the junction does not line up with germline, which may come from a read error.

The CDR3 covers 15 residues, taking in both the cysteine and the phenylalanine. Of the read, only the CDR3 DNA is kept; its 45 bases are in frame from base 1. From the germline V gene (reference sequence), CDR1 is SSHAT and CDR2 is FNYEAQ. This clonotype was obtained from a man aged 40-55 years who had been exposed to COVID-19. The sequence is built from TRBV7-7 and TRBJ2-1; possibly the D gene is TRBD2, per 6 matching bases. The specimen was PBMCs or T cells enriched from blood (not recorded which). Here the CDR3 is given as CASSPVDREWGEQFF. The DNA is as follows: TGTGCTAGCAGCCCCGTGGACCGGGAGTGGGGTGAGCAGTTCTTC.